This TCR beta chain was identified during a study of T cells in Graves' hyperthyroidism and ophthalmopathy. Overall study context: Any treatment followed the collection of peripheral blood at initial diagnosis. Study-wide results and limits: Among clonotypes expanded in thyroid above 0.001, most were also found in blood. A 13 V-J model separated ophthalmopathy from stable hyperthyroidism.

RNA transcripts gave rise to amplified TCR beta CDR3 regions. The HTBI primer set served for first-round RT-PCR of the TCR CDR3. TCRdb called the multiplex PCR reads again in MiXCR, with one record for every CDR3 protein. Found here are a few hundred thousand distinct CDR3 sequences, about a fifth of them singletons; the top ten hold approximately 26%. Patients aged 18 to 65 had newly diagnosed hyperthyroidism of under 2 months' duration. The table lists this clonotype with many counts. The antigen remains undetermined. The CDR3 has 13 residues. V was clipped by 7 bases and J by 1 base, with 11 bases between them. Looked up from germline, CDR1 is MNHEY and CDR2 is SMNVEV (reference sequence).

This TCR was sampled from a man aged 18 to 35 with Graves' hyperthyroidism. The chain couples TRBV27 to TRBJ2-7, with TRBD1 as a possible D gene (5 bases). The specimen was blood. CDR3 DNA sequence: TGTGCCAGCAAGGGGCAAGGTTCCTACGAGCAGTACTTC. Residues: CASKGQGSYEQYF.